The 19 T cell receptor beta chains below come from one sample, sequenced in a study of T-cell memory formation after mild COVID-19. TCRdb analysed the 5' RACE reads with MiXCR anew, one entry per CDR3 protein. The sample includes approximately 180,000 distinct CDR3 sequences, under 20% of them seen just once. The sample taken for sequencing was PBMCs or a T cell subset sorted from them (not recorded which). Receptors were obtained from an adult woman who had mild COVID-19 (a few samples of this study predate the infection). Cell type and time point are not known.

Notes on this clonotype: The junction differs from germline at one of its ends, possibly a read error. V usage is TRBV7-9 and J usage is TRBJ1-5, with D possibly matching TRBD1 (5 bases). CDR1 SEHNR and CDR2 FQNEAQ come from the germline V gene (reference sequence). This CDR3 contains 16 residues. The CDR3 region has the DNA TGTGCCAGCAGCCCAGAGTCGGGGAGGGGCAATCGGCCCCAGCATTTT. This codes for CASSPESGRGNRPQHF. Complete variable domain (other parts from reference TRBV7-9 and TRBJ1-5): DTGVSQNPRHKITKRGQNVTFRCDPISEHNRLYWYRQTLGQGPEFLTYFQNEAQLEKSRLLSDRFSAERPKGSFSTLEIQRTEQGDSAMYLCASSPESGRGNRPQHFGDGTRLSIL.

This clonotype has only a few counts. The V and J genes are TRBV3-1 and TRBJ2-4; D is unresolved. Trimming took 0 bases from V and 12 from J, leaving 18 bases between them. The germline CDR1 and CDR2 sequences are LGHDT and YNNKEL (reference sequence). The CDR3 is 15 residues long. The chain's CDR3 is CASSQESWGYSGQYF. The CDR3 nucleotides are TGTGCCAGCAGCCAAGAATCGTGGGGTTACTCGGGTCAGTACTTC.

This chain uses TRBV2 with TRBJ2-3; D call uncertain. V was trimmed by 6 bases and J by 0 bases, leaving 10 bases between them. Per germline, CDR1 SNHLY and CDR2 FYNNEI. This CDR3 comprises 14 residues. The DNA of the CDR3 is TGTGCCAGCAGAACCGCGGAAAGCACAGATACGCAGTATTTT. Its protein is CASRTAESTDTQYF.

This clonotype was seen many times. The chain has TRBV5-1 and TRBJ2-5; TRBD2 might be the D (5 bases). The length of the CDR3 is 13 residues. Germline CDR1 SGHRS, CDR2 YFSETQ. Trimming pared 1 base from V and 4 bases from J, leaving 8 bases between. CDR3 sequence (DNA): TGCGCCAGCAGCTTGTCCGGAGGAGAGACCCAGTACTTC. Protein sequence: CASSLSGGETQYF.

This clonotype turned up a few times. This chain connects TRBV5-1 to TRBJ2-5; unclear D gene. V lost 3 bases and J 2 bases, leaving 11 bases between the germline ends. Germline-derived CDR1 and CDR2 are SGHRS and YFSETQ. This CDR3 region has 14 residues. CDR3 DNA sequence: TGCGCCAGCAGCTCGAGGACGGTTCAAGAGACCCAGTACTTC. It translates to CASSSRTVQETQYF.

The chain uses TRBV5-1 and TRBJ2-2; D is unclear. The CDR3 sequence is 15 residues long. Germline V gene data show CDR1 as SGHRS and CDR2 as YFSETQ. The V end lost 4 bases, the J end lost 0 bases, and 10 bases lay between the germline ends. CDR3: CASSVGSANTGELFF. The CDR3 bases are TGCGCCAGCAGCGTGGGGTCAGCGAACACCGGGGAGCTGTTTTTT.

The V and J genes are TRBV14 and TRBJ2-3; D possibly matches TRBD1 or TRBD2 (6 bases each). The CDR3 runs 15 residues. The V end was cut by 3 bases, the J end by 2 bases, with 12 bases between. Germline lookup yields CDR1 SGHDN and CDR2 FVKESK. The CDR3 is CASSQPGAITDTQYF. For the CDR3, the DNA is TGTGCCAGCAGCCAGCCGGGGGCGATCACAGATACGCAGTATTTT.

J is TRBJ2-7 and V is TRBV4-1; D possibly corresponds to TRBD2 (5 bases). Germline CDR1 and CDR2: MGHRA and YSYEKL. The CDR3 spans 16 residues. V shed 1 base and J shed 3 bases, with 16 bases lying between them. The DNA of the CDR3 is TGCGCCAGCAGCCAAGCAGCGTCTGAGGGAATCTACGAGCAGTACTTC. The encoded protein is CASSQAASEGIYEQYF.

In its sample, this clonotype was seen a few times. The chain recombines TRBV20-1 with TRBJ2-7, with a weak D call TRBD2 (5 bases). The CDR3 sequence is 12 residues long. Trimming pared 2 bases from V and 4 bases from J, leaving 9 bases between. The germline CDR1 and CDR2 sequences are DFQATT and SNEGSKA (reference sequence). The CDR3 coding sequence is TGCAGTGCTAGACTCCGGGAATACGAGCAGTACTTC. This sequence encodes CSARLREYEQYF.

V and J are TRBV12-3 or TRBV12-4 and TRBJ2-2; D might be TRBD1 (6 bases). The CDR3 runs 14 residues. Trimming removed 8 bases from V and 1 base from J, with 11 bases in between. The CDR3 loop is CASAPGQNTGELFF. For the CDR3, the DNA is TGTGCCAGCGCGCCGGGACAGAACACCGGGGAGCTGTTTTTT.

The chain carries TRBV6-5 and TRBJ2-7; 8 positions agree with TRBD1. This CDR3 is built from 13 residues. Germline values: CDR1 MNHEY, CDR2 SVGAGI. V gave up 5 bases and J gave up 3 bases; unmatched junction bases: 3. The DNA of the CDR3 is TGTGCCAGCAGTCAGGACAGGGTCTACGAGCAGTACTTC. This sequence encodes CASSQDRVYEQYF.

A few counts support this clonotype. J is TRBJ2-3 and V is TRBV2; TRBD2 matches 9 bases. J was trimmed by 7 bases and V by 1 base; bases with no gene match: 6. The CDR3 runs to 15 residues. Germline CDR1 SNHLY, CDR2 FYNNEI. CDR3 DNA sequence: TGTGCCAGCAGTGAAGAGCGGGGGGACATTAATACGCAGTATTTT. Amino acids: CASSEERGDINTQYF. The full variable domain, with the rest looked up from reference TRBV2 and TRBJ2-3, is EPEVTQTPSHQVTQMGQEVILRCVPISNHLYFYWYRQILGQKVEFLVSFYNNEISEKSEIFDDQFSVERPDGSNFTLKIRSTKLEDSAMYFCASSEERGDINTQYFGPGTRLTVL.

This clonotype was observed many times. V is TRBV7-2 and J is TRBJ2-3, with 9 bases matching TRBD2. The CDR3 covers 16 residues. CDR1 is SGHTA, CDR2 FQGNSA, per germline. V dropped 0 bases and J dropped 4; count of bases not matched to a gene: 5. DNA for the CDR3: TGTGCCAGCAGCTTAGCTAGCGGGAGACGGGCAGATACGCAGTATTTT. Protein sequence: CASSLASGRRADTQYF.

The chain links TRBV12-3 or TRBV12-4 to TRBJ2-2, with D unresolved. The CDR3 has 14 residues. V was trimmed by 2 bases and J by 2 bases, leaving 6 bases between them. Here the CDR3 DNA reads TGTGCCAGCAGTTTATTACTAAACACCGGGGAGCTGTTTTTT. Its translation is CASSLLLNTGELFF.

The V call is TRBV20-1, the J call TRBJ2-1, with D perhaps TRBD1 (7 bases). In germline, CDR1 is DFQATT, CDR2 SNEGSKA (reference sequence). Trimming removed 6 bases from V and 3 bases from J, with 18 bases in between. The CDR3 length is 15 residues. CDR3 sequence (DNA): TGCAGTGCCCCGGCAGGGGGGACTCTCTACAATGAGCAGTTCTTC. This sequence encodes CSAPAGGTLYNEQFF.

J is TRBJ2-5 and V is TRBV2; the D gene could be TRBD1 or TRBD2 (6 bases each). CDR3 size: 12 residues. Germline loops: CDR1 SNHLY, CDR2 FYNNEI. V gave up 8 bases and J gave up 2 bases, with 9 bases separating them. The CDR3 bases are TGTGCCAGCGGGGGGCAGCAAGAGACCCAGTACTTC. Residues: CASGGQQETQYF.

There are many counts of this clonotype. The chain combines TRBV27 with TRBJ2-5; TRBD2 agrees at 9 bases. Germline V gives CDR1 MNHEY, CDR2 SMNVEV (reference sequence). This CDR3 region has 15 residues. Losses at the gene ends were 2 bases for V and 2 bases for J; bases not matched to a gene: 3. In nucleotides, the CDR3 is TGTGCCAGCAGTTTAGACCTAGCGGGGCAAGAGACCCAGTACTTC. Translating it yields CASSLDLAGQETQYF.

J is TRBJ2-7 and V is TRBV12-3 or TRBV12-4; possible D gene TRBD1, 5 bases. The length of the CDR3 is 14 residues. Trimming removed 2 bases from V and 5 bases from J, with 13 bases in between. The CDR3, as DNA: TGTGCCAGCAGTTTACGGCAGGGTTCCAACGAGCAGTACTTC. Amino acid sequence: CASSLRQGSNEQYF.

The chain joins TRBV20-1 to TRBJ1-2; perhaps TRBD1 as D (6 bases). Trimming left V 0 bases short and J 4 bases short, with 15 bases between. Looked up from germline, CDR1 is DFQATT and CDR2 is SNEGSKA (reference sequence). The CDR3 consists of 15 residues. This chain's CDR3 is CSARESQGRVYGYTF. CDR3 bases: TGCAGTGCTAGAGAGTCCCAGGGGCGCGTCTATGGCTACACCTTC.